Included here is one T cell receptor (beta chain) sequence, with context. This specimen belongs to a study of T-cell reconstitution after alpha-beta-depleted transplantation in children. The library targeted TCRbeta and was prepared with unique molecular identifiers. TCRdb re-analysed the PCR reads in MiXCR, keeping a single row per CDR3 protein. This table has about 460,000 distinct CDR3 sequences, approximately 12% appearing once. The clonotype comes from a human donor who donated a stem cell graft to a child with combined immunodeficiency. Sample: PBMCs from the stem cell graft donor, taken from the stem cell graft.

Written as DNA, the CDR3 is TGTGCCAGCAGCAATCGGACTAGCGTTTCGGATACGCAGTATTTT. Protein product: CASSNRTSVSDTQYF. The J gene is TRBJ2-3, the V gene TRBV3-1; 9 nucleotides align to TRBD2. V lost 5 bases to trimming and J lost 6 bases; unmatched junction nucleotides: 9. Per the germline V gene, CDR1 is LGHDT and CDR2 is YNNKEL (reference sequence). The CDR3 contains 15 residues.